A selection of T cell receptor beta chains follows, all from one sample in a study of chemoradiotherapy in HPV16-positive cancers. TCRdb's table, derived via immunoSEQ multiplex PCR, lists solely in-frame clones and lacks some. This table has more than 12,000 clones, 88% appearing once. The source material was blood, sampled from a patient who underwent chemoradiotherapy. These receptors were collected from a human donor with HPV-associated anogenital cancer. CDR3s include the opening cysteine and the closing phenylalanine or tryptophan. The D gene is left open where the match is weak. Clone size, where shown, is once, few, many, or a class for clones that have expanded.

D,V,J,size,CDR3,DNA
-,TRBV6-1,TRBJ1-1,few,CASSEASELNTEAFF,TGTGCCAGCAGTGAAGCTTCGGAATTGAACACTGAAGCTTTCTTT
-,TRBV9,TRBJ2-1,-,CASSEDGTTYNEQFF,TGTGCCAGCAGCGAGGACGGAACGACCTACAATGAGCAGTTCTTC
-,TRBV7-6,TRBJ2-3,-,CASSLDLRGDTQYF,TGTGCCAGCAGCTTAGATCTGAGAGGAGATACGCAGTATTTT
TRBD2,TRBV14,TRBJ2-5,few,CASSLTLSGGETQYF,TGTGCCAGCAGCCTAACCCTTAGCGGGGGGGAGACCCAGTACTTC
-,TRBV28,TRBJ1-5,-,CASSLFLGRGNQPQHF,TGTGCCAGCAGTTTATTTTTGGGGCGAGGGAATCAGCCCCAGCATTTT
-,TRBV7-8,TRBJ1-5,-,CASSPTGTPGQPQHF,TGTGCCAGCAGCCCCACAGGGACCCCGGGACAGCCCCAGCATTTT
-,TRBV5-4,TRBJ1-1,-,CASSLGRVNTEAFF,TGTGCCAGCAGCTTGGGCAGGGTGAACACTGAAGCTTTCTTT
-,TRBV6-6,TRBJ2-7,-,CASSYSSEGYEQYF,TGTGCCAGCAGTTACTCGAGTGAAGGTTACGAGCAGTACTTC
-,TRBV7-7,TRBJ2-1,-,CASSPPGKVHEQFF,TGTGCTAGCAGCCCCCCAGGGAAGGTCCATGAGCAGTTCTTC
TRBD2,TRBV4-1,TRBJ2-5,-,CASSQEPPWVAGGETQYF,TGCGCCAGCAGCCAAGAACCGCCCTGGGTAGCGGGAGGGGAGACCCAGTACTTC
TRBD1,TRBV6-1,TRBJ1-4,-,CASRRDRGNEKLFF,TGTGCCAGCAGGAGAGACAGGGGTAATGAAAAACTGTTTTTT
-,TRBV5-6,TRBJ2-7,-,CASSLGLREQYF,TGTGCCAGCAGCTTGGGACTGAGGGAGCAGTACTTC
TRBD1,TRBV30,TRBJ1-1,-,CAWNRGLGEAFF,TGTGCCTGGAACAGGGGGCTCGGGGAAGCTTTCTTT
-,TRBV7-9,TRBJ1-2,-,CASSLGQNYGYTF,TGTGCCAGCAGCTTAGGGCAAAACTATGGCTACACCTTC
-,TRBV30,TRBJ1-3,once,CAWRRLQFSGNTIYF,TGTGCCTGGCGGAGACTACAGTTCTCTGGAAACACCATATATTTT
TRBD1,TRBV18,TRBJ2-7,-,CASSLSGQGKSEQYF,TGTGCCAGCTCACTGTCGGGACAGGGGAAGTCCGAGCAGTACTTC
-,TRBV7-9,TRBJ2-1,-,CASSSQGRGGSYNEQFF,TGTGCCAGCAGCTCCCAGGGACGGGGTGGCTCCTACAATGAGCAGTTCTTC
-,TRBV6-4,TRBJ2-1,-,CASSRGTARDNEQFF,TGTGCCAGCAGTCGGGGGACTGCCCGGGACAATGAGCAGTTCTTC
-,TRBV19,TRBJ2-4,-,CASSIRQNKNIQYF,TGTGCCAGTAGTATCCGACAGAACAAAAACATTCAGTACTTC
-,TRBV29-1,TRBJ1-1,-,CSVYPTTAMNTEAFF,TGCAGCGTATATCCGACGACAGCGATGAACACTGAAGCTTTCTTT
TRBD2,TRBV29-1,TRBJ2-1,-,CSVEGLAYFKEDEQFF,TGCAGCGTTGAAGGACTAGCCTACTTTAAGGAGGATGAGCAGTTCTTC
-,TRBV7-3,TRBJ2-6,-,CASSLMARSSGANVLTF,TGTGCCAGCAGCTTAATGGCGAGGAGCTCTGGGGCCAACGTCCTGACTTTC